The rows below give T cell receptor beta chains drawn from one sample of a study of T cell changes during pregnancy in multiple sclerosis. Data came from immunoSEQ multiplex PCR; TCRdb stores just in-frame clones and leaves some out. The sample yields tens of thousands of clones, around 90% seen once. The sample consisted of peripheral blood, taken in the third trimester of pregnancy. The receptors here all came from a female donor with multiple sclerosis, enrolled in a pregnancy study. CDR3s include the opening cysteine and the closing phenylalanine or tryptophan. The D gene is left open where the match is weak. Clone size is stated in some rows and not others, as once, few, many or a class when expanded.

v_gene: TRBV4-2; abundance: .; j_gene: TRBJ2-5; d_gene: TRBD2; CDR3nt: TGTGCCAGCAGCCAAGAGTCCCTAGCGGGAGTCGTGGACTTC; CDR3aa: CASSQESLAGVVDF
v_gene: TRBV15; abundance: .; j_gene: TRBJ2-7; d_gene: .; CDR3nt: TGTGCCACCAGCAGGCTCGCTACGGGGTACGAGCAGTACTTC; CDR3aa: CATSRLATGYEQYF
v_gene: TRBV6-5; abundance: once; j_gene: TRBJ1-2; d_gene: TRBD1; CDR3nt: TGTGCCAGCAGTTACTCGATGGGACAGGGTTCGGGCCACACCTTC; CDR3aa: CASSYSMGQGSGHTF
v_gene: TRBV11-2; abundance: .; j_gene: TRBJ1-1; d_gene: TRBD1; CDR3nt: TGTGCCAGCAGCGTAACAGGGGGGAACACTGAAGCTTTCTTT; CDR3aa: CASSVTGGNTEAFF
v_gene: TRBV11-1; abundance: .; j_gene: TRBJ1-1; d_gene: .; CDR3nt: TGTGCCAGCAGCTTACCAGGACTCAACACTGAAGCTTTCTTT; CDR3aa: CASSLPGLNTEAFF
v_gene: TRBV5-1; abundance: .; j_gene: TRBJ2-1; d_gene: .; CDR3nt: TGCGCCAGCAGCCAACGGGATGAGCAGTTCTTC; CDR3aa: CASSQRDEQFF
v_gene: TRBV7-2; abundance: .; j_gene: TRBJ1-1; d_gene: TRBD1; CDR3nt: TGTGCCAGCAGCTTGGACAGGGGACGGACTGAAGCTTTCTTT; CDR3aa: CASSLDRGRTEAFF
v_gene: TRBV7-9; abundance: .; j_gene: TRBJ2-7; d_gene: .; CDR3nt: TGTGCCAGCAGCCCCCTTCGACAAGATCTCCCAACCTACGAGCAGTACTTC; CDR3aa: CASSPLRQDLPTYEQYF
v_gene: TRBV19; abundance: .; j_gene: TRBJ1-5; d_gene: TRBD1; CDR3nt: TGTGCCAGTAGTTCCGGACAGGGCTATAGCAATCAGCCCCAGCATTTT; CDR3aa: CASSSGQGYSNQPQHF
v_gene: TRBV7-9; abundance: few; j_gene: TRBJ1-2; d_gene: TRBD1; CDR3nt: TGTGCCAGCAGCTTCGGGACAGGGGCCTACACCTTC; CDR3aa: CASSFGTGAYTF
v_gene: TRBV28; abundance: .; j_gene: TRBJ1-1; d_gene: TRBD1; CDR3nt: TGTGCCAGCAGTTCAGGACAGGGTGGAGCTTTCTTT; CDR3aa: CASSSGQGGAFF
v_gene: TRBV30; abundance: .; j_gene: TRBJ2-7; d_gene: .; CDR3nt: TGTGCCTGGACCCAGGGGACTAACACCTACGAGCAGTACTTC; CDR3aa: CAWTQGTNTYEQYF
v_gene: TRBV28; abundance: once; j_gene: TRBJ2-4; d_gene: TRBD1; CDR3nt: TGTGCCAGCAGGGAAGAAGCCGGGACAGGGTGGGACATTCAGTACTTC; CDR3aa: CASREEAGTGWDIQYF
v_gene: TRBV4-3; abundance: .; j_gene: TRBJ2-3; d_gene: TRBD2; CDR3nt: TGCGCCAGCAGCCAAGATCCCCCAACTAGCGGTAGCACAGATACGCAGTATTTT; CDR3aa: CASSQDPPTSGSTDTQYF
v_gene: TRBV6-1; abundance: .; j_gene: TRBJ1-3; d_gene: .; CDR3nt: TGTGCCAGCCGACAACACGAGGGCTCTGGAAACACCATATATTTT; CDR3aa: CASRQHEGSGNTIYF
v_gene: TRBV19; abundance: .; j_gene: TRBJ2-5; d_gene: .; CDR3nt: TGTGCCAGTAGTATTTTAAGGGGACGGGAGGAGACCCAGTACTTC; CDR3aa: CASSILRGREETQYF
v_gene: TRBV5-1; abundance: .; j_gene: TRBJ2-5; d_gene: TRBD2; CDR3nt: TGCGCCAGCAGCTTAGCGGGAGCGGAGACCCAGTACTTC; CDR3aa: CASSLAGAETQYF
v_gene: TRBV29-1; abundance: .; j_gene: TRBJ2-7; d_gene: .; CDR3nt: TGCAGCGTTAGGCGGGCAGTCTACGAGCAGTACTTC; CDR3aa: CSVRRAVYEQYF
v_gene: TRBV6-5; abundance: .; j_gene: TRBJ2-7; d_gene: TRBD1; CDR3nt: TGTGCCAGCGGTAGGGGGCCCTACGAGCAGTACTTC; CDR3aa: CASGRGPYEQYF
v_gene: TRBV7-8; abundance: once; j_gene: TRBJ2-1; d_gene: TRBD2; CDR3nt: TGTGCCAGCAGCTTTCGGGAGGGCCCGAATGAGCAGTTCTTC; CDR3aa: CASSFREGPNEQFF
v_gene: TRBV5-4; abundance: .; j_gene: TRBJ1-1; d_gene: .; CDR3nt: TGTGCCAGCAGCTTATCCTCAGGGGAGAACACTGAAGCTTTCTTT; CDR3aa: CASSLSSGENTEAFF
v_gene: TRBV11-3; abundance: .; j_gene: TRBJ1-1; d_gene: .; CDR3nt: TGTGCCAGCAGCCGAGGTCCCGATACTGAAGCTTTCTTT; CDR3aa: CASSRGPDTEAFF
v_gene: TRBV9; abundance: .; j_gene: TRBJ2-3; d_gene: .; CDR3nt: TGTGCCAGCAGCGTAGGGCTAGCTGGCGCAGATACGCAGTATTTT; CDR3aa: CASSVGLAGADTQYF
v_gene: TRBV7-2; abundance: .; j_gene: TRBJ2-2; d_gene: TRBD2; CDR3nt: TGTGCCAGCAACCCTAGCGGGAGGGCCGGCGGGGAGCTGTTTTTT; CDR3aa: CASNPSGRAGGELFF
v_gene: TRBV9; abundance: .; j_gene: TRBJ2-7; d_gene: .; CDR3nt: TGTGCCAGCAGCGTGGTGGGGGCCCCCTCCTACGAGCAGTACTTC; CDR3aa: CASSVVGAPSYEQYF
v_gene: TRBV4-1; abundance: .; j_gene: TRBJ1-2; d_gene: TRBD1; CDR3nt: TGCGCCAGCAGCCACCCGGGACAGGGTTTCGGCTACACCTTC; CDR3aa: CASSHPGQGFGYTF
v_gene: TRBV7-9; abundance: .; j_gene: TRBJ1-2; d_gene: .; CDR3nt: TGTGCCAGCAGCTTAATCGGGGACACGTTTAACTATGGCTACACCTTC; CDR3aa: CASSLIGDTFNYGYTF
v_gene: TRBV9; abundance: once; j_gene: TRBJ2-5; d_gene: TRBD1; CDR3nt: TGTGCCAGCAGCTCAAGCGACAGGGGTCAAGAGACCCAGTACTTC; CDR3aa: CASSSSDRGQETQYF
v_gene: TRBV2; abundance: .; j_gene: TRBJ1-1; d_gene: .; CDR3nt: TGTGCCAGCAGTGAAGAGGGGCACACTGAAGCTTTCTTT; CDR3aa: CASSEEGHTEAFF
v_gene: TRBV13; abundance: .; j_gene: TRBJ1-1; d_gene: TRBD1; CDR3nt: TGTGCCAGCAGCCCTACAGGGGGTACTGAAGCTTTCTTT; CDR3aa: CASSPTGGTEAFF
v_gene: TRBV28; abundance: .; j_gene: TRBJ1-5; d_gene: TRBD1; CDR3nt: TGTGCCAGCAGTTTACCCGGACAGGGCAATCAGCCCCAGCATTTT; CDR3aa: CASSLPGQGNQPQHF
v_gene: TRBV2; abundance: .; j_gene: TRBJ1-1; d_gene: .; CDR3nt: TGTGCCAGCAGTGATCTTGAAGGGGCAGGTGAAGCTTTCTTT; CDR3aa: CASSDLEGAGEAFF
v_gene: TRBV25-1; abundance: .; j_gene: TRBJ2-5; d_gene: TRBD2; CDR3nt: TGTGCCAGCGAGACTAGCGGGAGGGTGGAGACCCAGTACTTC; CDR3aa: CASETSGRVETQYF
v_gene: TRBV7-2; abundance: few; j_gene: TRBJ2-7; d_gene: .; CDR3nt: TGTGCCAGCAGCTCTAGGTCCTACGAGCAGTACTTC; CDR3aa: CASSSRSYEQYF
v_gene: TRBV9; abundance: .; j_gene: TRBJ2-5; d_gene: TRBD1; CDR3nt: TGTGCCAGCAGCGTAGGCCAGGGGGCGGGGGAGACCCAGTACTTC; CDR3aa: CASSVGQGAGETQYF
v_gene: TRBV9; abundance: .; j_gene: TRBJ2-1; d_gene: TRBD2; CDR3nt: TGTGCCAGCAGCGTCAGTTTAGCGGGCGTGTCCAATGAGCAGTTCTTC; CDR3aa: CASSVSLAGVSNEQFF
v_gene: TRBV30; abundance: .; j_gene: TRBJ1-4; d_gene: .; CDR3nt: TGTGCCTGGAGTGTGAGTTGGGTACTAGGAAAACTGTTTTTT; CDR3aa: CAWSVSWVLGKLFF